The 28 T cell receptor beta chains below come from one sample, sequenced in a study of blood T cell repertoires in COVID-19 (TCRdb year 2020). The library came from the immunoSEQ multiplex PCR assay. Imported from immuneACCESS, the table was reduced by TCRdb to in-frame sequences with V and J called. These copies leave out some clones; in studies compared against another copy, an unresolved V gene accounts for under half, and the cause of the remainder is not known. This sample has under 150,000 clones in its table, and approximately 80% of those were observed once. In total, the top ten clones hold about 5.8% of the sample. The material sequenced was peripheral blood. These receptors came from a human donor in a cohort sampled during active COVID-19.

This CDR3 is CASSGDRAGNYGYTF. The CDR3 DNA is TGTGCCAGCAGCGGGGACAGGGCGGGTAACTATGGCTACACCTTC. The chain joins TRBV5-6 to TRBJ1-2; TRBD1 agrees at 9 bases. Germline CDR1 reads SGHDT; CDR2 reads YYEEEE. The CDR3 totals 15 residues. Trimming took 4 bases from V and 1 from J; bases not matched to a gene: 5.

This rearrangement joins TRBV6-5 to TRBJ1-6, with TRBD1 as a possible D gene (5 bases). The germline V and J ends were trimmed by 2 bases and 9 bases, with 14 bases remaining between them. CDR3 length: 15 residues. CDR1 and CDR2 (germline): MNHEY, SVGAGI. CDR3 residues: CASSYGGGTTSPLHF. The CDR3, as DNA: TGTGCCAGCAGTTACGGGGGAGGGACCACTTCACCCCTCCACTTT.

V usage is TRBV5-6 and J usage is TRBJ1-6; TRBD1 agrees at 12 bases. The CDR3 extends over 16 amino acids. The germline gives CDR1 SGHDT, CDR2 YYEEEE. Trimming cost V 4 bases and J 10 bases; bases outside gene matches: 9. Written as DNA, the CDR3 is TGTGCCAGCAGCCTGGGACAGGGGGCTATGGGGTCACCCCTCCACTTT. Amino acid sequence: CASSLGQGAMGSPLHF.

The CDR3 DNA reads as TGTGCCAGCAGCCAAAAAACAGGGGGCTCTGGAAACACCATATATTTT. Translation: CASSQKTGGSGNTIYF. V gene TRBV3-1 (or the pseudogene TRBV3-2) combines with J gene TRBJ1-3; 8 bases are a match to TRBD1. The V and J ends lost 2 bases and 0 bases, in that order; junction bases with no gene match: 3. Germline V gene sequence: CDR1 LGHDT, CDR2 YNNKEL (reference sequence). This CDR3 contains 16 residues.

This clone came up a few times. The J gene is TRBJ2-3, the V gene TRBV2, with 8 bases lining up with TRBD2. The germline V gene encodes CDR1 SNHLY and CDR2 FYNNEI. Trimming removed 3 bases from V and 6 bases from J; junction bases left unmatched: 11. The CDR3 loop spans 16 amino acids. The CDR3 bases are TGTGCCAGCAGTGACCAGGCTAGCGGGTCGGGGGATACGCAGTATTTT. The encoded protein is CASSDQASGSGDTQYF.

The rearrangement joins TRBV9 to TRBJ2-7, with 7 bases fitting TRBD2. There are 16 residues in the CDR3. Germline trimming cut 0 bases from V and 0 bases from J; bases unmatched to any gene: 6. CDR1 and CDR2 (germline): SGDLS, YYNGEE. CDR3 loop: CASSVDGGWSSYEQYF. CDR3 coding DNA: TGTGCCAGCAGCGTAGACGGGGGGTGGAGCTCCTACGAGCAGTACTTC.

This clone was observed once. Different DNA sequences within this sample yield the same CDR3. The rearrangement joins TRBV5-4 to TRBJ1-1; tentatively, D is TRBD1 (5 bases). Germline CDR1 SGHNT, CDR2 YYREEE (reference sequence). CDR3 length: 13 amino acids. The V and J ends lost 2 bases and 1 base respectively, with 6 bases between them. The CDR3 sequence: CASSFDRNTEAFF. The DNA for the CDR3 is TGTGCCAGCAGCTTCGACAGGAACACTGAAGCTTTCTTT.

This chain uses TRBV12-3 or TRBV12-4 with TRBJ2-7; 10 positions agree with TRBD1. Losses at the gene ends were 9 bases for V and 6 bases for J; bases not matched to a gene: 5. This CDR3 has 12 amino acids. The CDR3 bases are TGTGCCAGTGGGACAGGGGCGAGCGAGCAGTACTTC. It yields the protein CASGTGASEQYF.

The rearrangement links TRBV5-6 to TRBJ1-6; a weak D match, TRBD1 (6 bases). The CDR3 covers 15 residues. Germline CDR1 and CDR2: SGHDT and YYEEEE. Deletions cut 4 bases from V and 10 bases from J, with 18 bases between. DNA for the CDR3: TGTGCCAGCAGCCAGGTAGGGGGGGAAGGATCACCCCTCCACTTT. Its translation: CASSQVGGEGSPLHF.

This chain joins TRBV18 and TRBJ2-5; 7 bases align to TRBD2. Germline loops: CDR1 KGHSH, CDR2 LQKENI. This CDR3 has 14 amino acids. With 3 bases clipped from V and 1 base from J, the junction kept 2 bases outside the gene matches. The CDR3 here is CASSPAGVQETQYF. The CDR3 DNA follows: TGTGCCAGCTCACCCGCGGGGGTCCAAGAGACCCAGTACTTC.

The chain recombines TRBV19 with TRBJ2-7; 9 bases are shared with TRBD1. After removal of 9 bases from V and 9 bases from J, the junction contained 15 bases not matched to a gene. This CDR3 region has 14 residues. The germline CDR1 and CDR2 sequences are LNHDA and SQIVND (reference sequence). This CDR3 reads CASDPGQGMGGQYF. For the CDR3, the DNA is TGTGCCAGCGACCCGGGACAGGGTATGGGGGGGCAGTACTTC.

The chain has TRBV11-3 and TRBJ1-2; D unresolved. The CDR3 is made up of 12 amino acids. Germline lookup yields CDR1 SGHNT and CDR2 YENEEA. Trimming removed 5 bases from V and 3 bases from J, with 7 bases in between. CDR3 sequence reads: CASSLGDYGYTF. CDR3 DNA: TGTGCCAGCAGCCTAGGAGACTATGGCTACACCTTC.

This clone appeared once. This chain connects TRBV5-1 to TRBJ2-6, with 7 bases that match TRBD1. The germline V gene encodes CDR1 SGHRS and CDR2 YFSETQ. V dropped 4 bases and J dropped 1; count of bases not matched to a gene: 2. The CDR3 totals 15 residues. The CDR3, as DNA: TGCGCCAGCAGCCAGACAGGGTCTGGGGCCAACGTCCTGACTTTC. The encoded protein is CASSQTGSGANVLTF.

This clone was counted only a few times. The chain joins TRBV5-1 to TRBJ2-2, with a weak D call TRBD2 (6 bases). This CDR3 is 14 amino acids long. Germline CDR1 SGHRS, CDR2 YFSETQ. V lost 6 bases, J lost 4 bases, and 13 bases lay in between. The CDR3: CASTRDLSTGELFF. CDR3 coding DNA: TGCGCCAGCACCCGGGACTTGTCCACCGGGGAGCTGTTTTTT.

The chain joins TRBV5-1 to TRBJ2-7; D is undetermined. The V and J ends lost 0 bases and 0 bases respectively, with 10 bases between them. CDR1 and CDR2 (germline): SGHRS, YFSETQ. There are 15 residues in the CDR3. The DNA of the CDR3 is TGCGCCAGCAGCTTGGAACCGTTGAGCTCCTACGAGCAGTACTTC. This gives the protein CASSLEPLSSYEQYF.

This chain links TRBV5-1 with TRBJ1-2; D remains unclear. Germline V lookup: CDR1 SGHRS, CDR2 YFSETQ. This CDR3 contains 13 residues. Trimming left V 0 bases short and J 8 bases short, with 11 bases between. CDR3 protein: CASSLEGPGGYTF. DNA for the CDR3: TGCGCCAGCAGCTTGGAGGGCCCGGGGGGCTACACCTTC.

The chain uses TRBV5-8 and TRBJ2-5; weak D call: TRBD1 (6 bases). Trimming took off 0 bases at V and 4 bases at J, with 10 bases between the two ends. Germline CDR1 and CDR2: SGHTS and YDEGEE. The CDR3 runs 14 residues. The CDR3 DNA follows: TGTGCCAGCAGCTTGGAGTGGGGGCGAGAGACCCAGTACTTC. Protein sequence: CASSLEWGRETQYF.

The chain uses TRBV6-2 or TRBV6-3 and TRBJ2-3, with 9 positions matching TRBD2. This CDR3 has 14 amino acids. The V and J ends lost 2 bases and 3 bases, in that order; junction bases with no gene match: 0. Germline CDR1 and CDR2: MNHEY and SVGEGT. In nucleotides, the CDR3 is TGTGCCAGCAGTTACGGACTAGCGACAGATACGCAGTATTTT. Amino acids: CASSYGLATDTQYF.

A note on this clone: One junction end disagrees with the germline gene, perhaps due to a read error. The chain couples TRBV20-1 to TRBJ1-1; D not certain. The CDR3 covers 11 residues. CDR1 and CDR2 (germline): DFQATT, SNEGSKA (reference sequence). For the CDR3, the DNA is TGCAGCGCTACGGGGAATACTGAAGCTTTCTTT. Its protein product is CSATGNTEAFF.

A remark on this clone: Relative to the germline gene, one junction end is altered; a read error may explain this. V usage is TRBV7-7 and J usage is TRBJ2-5; 10 bases agree with TRBD2. The germline CDR1 and CDR2 sequences are SSHAT and FNYEAQ (reference sequence). The CDR3 runs 14 residues. Here the CDR3 DNA reads TGTGCTAGCAGCTTAACTAGCGGGGAAGAGACCCAGTACTTC. Amino acids: CASSLTSGEETQYF.

This clone showed up just once. The CDR3 sequence: CASSYEALGEAFF. CDR3 sequence (DNA): TGTGCCAGCAGTTATGAGGCACTTGGTGAAGCTTTCTTT. The J gene is TRBJ1-1, the V gene TRBV6-5; D uncertain. There are 13 residues in the CDR3. Germline V gene lookup returns CDR1 MNHEY and CDR2 SVGAGI. With 3 bases removed from V and 7 bases from J, the gap between germline ends came to 12 bases.

V gene TRBV19 combines with J gene TRBJ2-2; the match to TRBD1 covers 8 bases. This CDR3 region has 16 residues. With 5 bases clipped from V and 3 bases from J, the junction kept 8 bases outside the gene matches. The germline V gene has CDR1 LNHDA and CDR2 SQIVND (reference sequence). CDR3 in DNA: TGTGCCAGTAGTCCTGGACAGGGAATCTACACCGGGGAGCTGTTTTTT. As protein: CASSPGQGIYTGELFF.

The chain couples TRBV5-6 to TRBJ2-1, with TRBD1 identical over 7 bases. V shed 0 bases, J shed 6 bases, and the junction held 3 bases outside the gene matches. Germline lookup yields CDR1 SGHDT and CDR2 YYEEEE. The CDR3 is 14 amino acids. CDR3 in DNA: TGTGCCAGCAGCTTGGTATCAGGGGGCAATGAGCAGTTCTTC. It yields the protein CASSLVSGGNEQFF.

The V gene is TRBV5-5, the J gene TRBJ1-2; D remains ambiguous. The CDR3 has 11 residues. Germline values: CDR1 SGHKS, CDR2 YYEKEE (reference sequence). Trimming took 4 bases from V and 3 from J, leaving 4 bases between them. The CDR3 sequence is CASSRDYGYTF. The DNA of the CDR3 is TGTGCCAGCAGCCGGGACTATGGCTACACCTTC. Together with reference TRBV5-5 and TRBJ1-2, the CDR3 gives the full variable domain: DAGVTQSPTHLIKTRGQQVTLRCSPISGHKSVSWYQQVLGQGPQFIFQYYEKEERGRGNFPDRFSARQFPNYSSELNVNALLLGDSALYLCASSRDYGYTFGSGTRLTVV.

For the CDR3, the DNA is TGTGCCAGCAGCCGATGGACAGGGGGCGGCGAAAGCTCTGGGGCCAACGTCCTGACTTTC. As protein: CASSRWTGGGESSGANVLTF. The V and J genes are TRBV7-6 and TRBJ2-6; 11 positions match TRBD1. This CDR3 is 20 amino acids long. Germline values: CDR1 SGHVS, CDR2 FNYEAQ. Unmatched junction bases numbered 12, after V lost 5 bases and J lost 0 bases.

V gene TRBV20-1 combines with J gene TRBJ1-1; D is ambiguous. V shed 6 bases and J shed 13 bases, with 18 bases lying between them. The CDR3 is made up of 11 amino acids. Germline V gives CDR1 DFQATT, CDR2 SNEGSKA (reference sequence). CDR3 DNA sequence: TGCAGTGCGCCTCGAACCGGGGAATGTTTCTTT. This translates into CSAPRTGECFF.

CDR3 in amino acids: CASSLDAGGTGELFF. Written as DNA, the CDR3 is TGTGCCAGCAGCTTAGATGCAGGGGGCACCGGGGAGCTGTTTTTT. The chain combines TRBV7-2 with TRBJ2-2; 7 nucleotides match TRBD1. V lost 1 base to trimming and J lost 4 bases; unmatched junction nucleotides: 3. This CDR3 comprises 15 residues. The germline CDR1 and CDR2 sequences are SGHTA and FQGNSA.

The chain uses TRBV7-3 and TRBJ1-2; 8 nucleotides agree with TRBD1. The V gene's germline CDR1 is SGHTA and CDR2 FQGTGA. The length of the CDR3 is 14 residues. V lost 3 bases, J lost 5 bases, and 5 bases stayed unmatched. The CDR3 region has the DNA TGTGCCAGCAGCTTTACAGGGGGTCGGTATGGCTACACCTTC. It is translated as CASSFTGGRYGYTF.